Following are 23 T cell receptor beta chains from one sample sequenced in a study of cytomegalovirus exposure and HLA in healthy donors (dated by TCRdb to the late 2010s). Library creation used the immunoSEQ multiplex PCR assay. A mixture of 60 forward primers for TCR Vbeta segments and 13 reverse primers for TCR Jbeta segments was used in the multiplex PCR. The source is immuneACCESS, and TCRdb retained only in-frame sequences with V and J called. Part of the clones is not carried over; for the studies checked, unresolved V genes explain less than half of this, and the remainder is unexplained. The sample table records 180,000 or so clones; 75% to 85% of these occur just once. In total, the top ten clones hold about 1.5% of the sample. Sequencing input: PBMCs. The receptors shown here come from a man between 18 and 35 years old in good health and CMV-seronegative.

The rearrangement uses TRBV29-1 and TRBJ1-3, with 7 bases identical to TRBD1. There are 13 residues in the CDR3. Germline V gene sequence: CDR1 SQVTM, CDR2 ANQGSEA. V lost 7 bases, J lost 1 base, and 4 bases stayed unmatched. The CDR3, as DNA: TGCAGCGCCGCAGGGGGGTCTGGAAACACCATATATTTT. Translating gives CSAAGGSGNTIYF.

The rearrangement links TRBV6-5 to TRBJ2-7, with TRBD2 identical over 8 bases. J gave up 5 bases and V 2 bases, and 5 bases lay outside the gene matches. CDR3 length equals 14 residues. Germline CDR1 reads MNHEY; CDR2 reads SVGAGI. Written as DNA, the CDR3 is TGTGCCAGCAGTTACGCCGGGGGGGGTGACGAGCAGTACTTC. Translated, it gives CASSYAGGGDEQYF.

The V gene is TRBV5-1, the J gene TRBJ2-3, with TRBD2 identical over 8 bases. CDR3 length equals 18 residues. Looked up from germline, CDR1 is SGHRS and CDR2 is YFSETQ. V lost 5 bases and J lost 3; bases outside the gene matches: 17. The CDR3 loop is CASSPGGGSGAGTDTQYF. The CDR3 nucleotides are TGCGCCAGCAGTCCGGGAGGGGGATCGGGAGCGGGGACAGATACGCAGTATTTT. Variable domain in full (rest from reference TRBV5-1 and TRBJ2-3): KAGVTQTPRYLIKTRGQQVTLSCSPISGHRSVSWYQQTPGQGLQFLFEYFSETQRNKGNFPGRFSGRQFSNSRSEMNVSTLELGDSALYLCASSPGGGSGAGTDTQYFGPGTRLTVL.

This chain joins TRBV2 and TRBJ2-7; 11 positions agree with TRBD1. After removal of 3 bases from V and 5 bases from J, the junction contained 6 bases not matched to a gene. Germline CDR1 is SNHLY and CDR2 is FYNNEI. This CDR3 is 15 amino acids long. Written as DNA, the CDR3 is TGTGCCAGCAGTGATGGGACAGGGGGATCCGACGAGCAGTACTTC. It is translated as CASSDGTGGSDEQYF. The full variable domain, with the rest looked up from reference TRBV2 and TRBJ2-7, is EPEVTQTPSHQVTQMGQEVILRCVPISNHLYFYWYRQILGQKVEFLVSFYNNEISEKSEIFDDQFSVERPDGSNFTLKIRSTKLEDSAMYFCASSDGTGGSDEQYFGPGTRLTVT.

This rearrangement joins TRBV2 to TRBJ2-5; D perhaps matches TRBD1 (6 bases). The CDR3 sequence is 19 residues long. Germline CDR1 reads SNHLY; CDR2 reads FYNNEI. V lost 6 bases and J lost 2, with 28 bases in between. This chain's CDR3 is CASRRLQGSSGGYQETQYF. The CDR3 DNA is TGTGCCAGCAGGAGATTACAGGGATCCTCGGGCGGCTATCAAGAGACCCAGTACTTC.

The chain uses TRBV4-3 and TRBJ1-2, with 8 bases identical to TRBD1. The germline V gene has CDR1 LGHNA and CDR2 YSLEER. V dropped 4 bases and J dropped 6; count of bases not matched to a gene: 7. CDR3 size: 14 residues. The CDR3 sequence is CASSPRQGIDGYTF. As DNA, the CDR3 is TGCGCCAGCAGCCCCCGACAGGGGATAGATGGCTACACCTTC.

The V call is TRBV13, the J call TRBJ2-5, with D uncertain. CDR3 length: 11 residues. The V and J ends lost 7 bases and 1 base respectively, with 4 bases between them. Germline CDR1 PRHDT, CDR2 FYEKMQ (reference sequence). The CDR3 DNA follows: TGTGCCAGCATGGCCCAAGAGACCCAGTACTTC. Translated: CASMAQETQYF. Full variable domain (missing parts from reference TRBV13 and TRBJ2-5): AAGVIQSPRHLIKEKRETATLKCYPIPRHDTVYWYQQGPGQDPQFLISFYEKMQSDKGSIPDRFSAQQFSDYHSELNMSSLELGDSALYFCASMAQETQYFGPGTRLLVL.

The V gene is TRBV15, the J gene TRBJ2-1, with TRBD2 matching 9 bases. J lost 1 base, V lost 6 bases, and 1 base had no gene match. CDR1 LNHNV and CDR2 YYDKDF come from the germline V gene (reference sequence). The CDR3 is made up of 14 amino acids. The CDR3 region is CATSLAGSYNEQFF. The CDR3 DNA reads as TGTGCCACCAGTCTAGCGGGATCCTACAATGAGCAGTTCTTC.

The rearrangement joins TRBV30 to TRBJ1-4, with unresolved D. The CDR3 is 13 residues long. The V end lost 2 bases, the J end lost 4 bases, and 8 bases lay between the germline ends. From germline, CDR1 is GTSNPN and CDR2 SVGIG (reference sequence). CDR3 coding DNA: TGTGCCTGGAGTCGCGGATATAATGAAAAACTGTTTTTT. It specifies CAWSRGYNEKLFF.

The J gene is TRBJ1-1, the V gene TRBV5-1, with unresolved D. Germline CDR1 reads SGHRS; CDR2 reads YFSETQ. There are 13 residues in the CDR3. Trimming removed 6 bases from V and 0 bases from J, with 9 bases in between. CDR3 bases: TGCGCCAGCAAGAGACTGATGAACACTGAAGCTTTCTTT. This translates into CASKRLMNTEAFF. The entire variable domain, with the rest obtained from reference TRBV5-1 and TRBJ1-1, is as follows: KAGVTQTPRYLIKTRGQQVTLSCSPISGHRSVSWYQQTPGQGLQFLFEYFSETQRNKGNFPGRFSGRQFSNSRSEMNVSTLELGDSALYLCASKRLMNTEAFFGQGTRLTVV.

This clone was observed once. The CDR3 protein is CASRKTGYLIEQYF. CDR3 nucleotides: TGTGCCAGCCGGAAGACAGGGTACCTCATCGAGCAGTACTTC. The J gene is TRBJ2-7, the V gene TRBV7-2; TRBD1 agrees at 7 bases. The CDR3 runs 14 residues. Germline values: CDR1 SGHTA, CDR2 FQGNSA. The V gene end was trimmed by 8 bases and the J gene end by 6 bases; junction bases not matched to a gene: 13.

The rearrangement joins TRBV6-6 to TRBJ1-2, with a weak D call TRBD1 (5 bases). CDR3 length equals 16 residues. Between the trimmed V and J ends, which lost 6 bases and 7 bases, there was a span of 24 bases. CDR1 and CDR2 from the germline V gene are MNHNY and SVGAGI (reference sequence). CDR3 sequence: CASSIPGPESGSGYTF. In nucleotides, the CDR3 is TGTGCCAGCAGCATACCGGGGCCCGAGAGCGGGAGTGGCTACACCTTC.

The V call is TRBV10-2, the J call TRBJ2-5; D gene uncertain. This CDR3 contains 14 residues. The V end was cut by 4 bases, the J end by 2 bases, with 11 bases between. Germline CDR1 reads WSHSY; CDR2 reads SAAADI. The CDR3 coding sequence is TGCGCCAGCAGTGGTTACAGCCTACAAGAGACCCAGTACTTC. Translated: CASSGYSLQETQYF.

Only one count was recorded for this clone. V usage is TRBV15 and J usage is TRBJ2-7; 11 bases agree with TRBD1. The V gene end was trimmed by 3 bases and the J gene end by 6 bases; junction bases not matched to a gene: 7. The CDR3 runs to 15 residues. From germline, CDR1 is LNHNV and CDR2 YYDKDF (reference sequence). The CDR3 DNA reads as TGTGCCACCAGCAGGGGCGGGACAGGGGGAGTCGAGCAGTACTTC. As protein: CATSRGGTGGVEQYF. The full variable domain, in which reference TRBV15 and TRBJ2-7 provide the parts outside the CDR3, is DAMVIQNPRYQVTQFGKPVTLSCSQTLNHNVMYWYQQKSSQAPKLLFHYYDKDFNNEADTPDNFQSRRPNTSFCFLDIRSPGLGDTAMYLCATSRGGTGGVEQYFGPGTRLTVT.

V usage is TRBV28 and J usage is TRBJ2-3; the D gene is possibly TRBD2 (6 bases). This CDR3 region has 15 residues. V was pared by 6 bases and J by 2 bases, with 15 bases between. CDR1 and CDR2 from the germline V gene are MDHEN and SYDVKM. In DNA form, the CDR3 reads TGTGCCAGCAGCCCAGGGACTTCCTTCACAGATACGCAGTATTTT. Its protein is CASSPGTSFTDTQYF.

This clone was seen a few times. The V call is TRBV6-5, the J call TRBJ2-3; D unresolved. The CDR3 is 15 residues long. Trimming removed 6 bases at V and 2 bases at J, with 15 bases between. CDR1 MNHEY and CDR2 SVGAGI come from the germline V gene. The CDR3 here is CASSQVAPTTDTQYF. Written as DNA, the CDR3 is TGTGCCAGCAGCCAGGTCGCGCCAACCACAGATACGCAGTATTTT.

The chain carries TRBV5-4 and TRBJ2-5; 9 bases match TRBD1. CDR3 size: 18 residues. CDR1 is SGHNT, CDR2 YYREEE, per germline (reference sequence). The trim removed 4 bases at V and 5 bases at J, leaving 18 bases unmatched. CDR3 loop: CASSLEPPLRQGEETQYF. In nucleotides, the CDR3 is TGTGCCAGCAGCCTAGAACCGCCCCTTAGACAGGGGGAGGAGACCCAGTACTTC.

CDR3 amino acids: CASSVGRGGLIVTDTQYF. As DNA, the CDR3 is TGTGCCAGCAGCGTAGGAAGGGGGGGCCTTATCGTTACAGATACGCAGTATTTT. The V call is TRBV11-1, the J call TRBJ2-3; a weak D match, TRBD2 (7 bases). V was cut by 5 bases and J by 3 bases, with 24 bases left in between. The CDR3 sequence is 18 residues long. Germline CDR1 is SGHAT and CDR2 is FQDESV (reference sequence).

The V and J genes are TRBV30 and TRBJ2-5; TRBD2 might be the D (6 bases). CDR3 length: 14 residues. V was trimmed by 7 bases and J by 11 bases, leaving 26 bases between them. Germline lookup yields CDR1 GTSNPN and CDR2 SVGIG (reference sequence). This chain's CDR3 is CASSPGAGRPRQYF. The CDR3 DNA is TGTGCCTCCTCACCCGGGGCGGGGAGGCCCCGGCAGTACTTC.

The gene calls are TRBV6-6 and TRBJ2-5, with D perhaps TRBD2 (6 bases). The CDR3 extends over 15 amino acids. Deletions cut 2 bases from V and 1 base from J, with 11 bases between. Germline CDR1 MNHNY, CDR2 SVGAGI (reference sequence). The CDR3 is CASSYVSTSQETQYF. The CDR3 DNA follows: TGTGCCAGCAGTTACGTTTCGACTAGCCAAGAGACCCAGTACTTC.

This clone was counted a single time. The J gene is TRBJ2-5, the V gene TRBV7-2; 8 bases map to TRBD2. The J segment lost 2 bases and the V segment lost 2 bases, leaving 7 bases of the junction unmatched. Germline values: CDR1 SGHTA, CDR2 FQGNSA. The CDR3 covers 16 residues. The CDR3 DNA reads TGTGCCAGCAGCTTAAGGCCCCCTAGCGGGCAAGAGACCCAGTACTTC. Protein sequence: CASSLRPPSGQETQYF.

The rearrangement links TRBV7-6 to TRBJ2-3; perhaps TRBD2 as D (5 bases). The CDR3 is 14 amino acids. V gave up 4 bases and J gave up 1 base, with 9 bases separating them. CDR1 is SGHVS and CDR2 is FNYEAQ in the germline V gene. The CDR3 region is CASSSGLRTDTQYF. The CDR3 nucleotides are TGTGCCAGCAGCTCCGGACTTCGCACAGATACGCAGTATTTT.

The chain is built from TRBV2 and TRBJ2-2, with 12 bases lining up with TRBD1. Germline loops: CDR1 SNHLY, CDR2 FYNNEI. The CDR3 is 18 amino acids. With 3 bases clipped from V and 5 bases from J, the junction kept 10 bases outside the gene matches. Written as DNA, the CDR3 is TGTGCCAGCAGTGAGTCTCCGGGACAGGGGGCGCTTACCGGGGAGCTGTTTTTT. Protein: CASSESPGQGALTGELFF. Drawing the rest from reference TRBV2 and TRBJ2-2, the complete variable domain is EPEVTQTPSHQVTQMGQEVILRCVPISNHLYFYWYRQILGQKVEFLVSFYNNEISEKSEIFDDQFSVERPDGSNFTLKIRSTKLEDSAMYFCASSESPGQGALTGELFFGEGSRLTVL.